Each of the 27 T cell receptor beta chains below was sequenced from the same sample in a study of chemoradiotherapy in HPV16-positive cancers. The method was immunoSEQ multiplex PCR; TCRdb's version includes in-frame clones alone and lacks a portion of them. The table records more than 30,000 clones, roughly nine tenths of them present only once. The sample consisted of blood, taken from a patient who underwent chemoradiotherapy. These receptors all come from a human donor with HPV-associated anogenital cancer.

The CDR3 spells CASSVGGGCTEAFF. In DNA form, the CDR3 reads TGTGCCAGCAGCGTAGGGGGCGGATGCACTGAAGCTTTCTTT. This sequence joins TRBV9 and TRBJ1-1; possible D gene TRBD1, 5 bases. In germline, CDR1 is SGDLS, CDR2 YYNGEE. V lost 0 bases, J lost 4 bases, and 10 bases lay in between. The CDR3 covers 14 residues.

The rearrangement joins TRBV6-6 to TRBJ2-1, with TRBD1 matching over 8 bases. Germline lookup yields CDR1 MNHNY and CDR2 SVGAGI (reference sequence). Losses at the gene ends were 3 bases for V and 4 bases for J; bases not matched to a gene: 2. The CDR3 is 14 residues long. CDR3 nucleotides: TGTGCCAGCAGTTATAGGGACAGGTACAATGAGCAGTTCTTC. It translates to CASSYRDRYNEQFF.

The rearrangement uses TRBV7-2 and TRBJ1-1; D not certain. CDR1 and CDR2 (germline): SGHTA, FQGNSA. The CDR3 length is 12 residues. Trimming pared 3 bases from V and 11 bases from J, leaving 13 bases between. The CDR3: CASSLMRDEAFF. The DNA of the CDR3 is TGTGCCAGCAGCTTGATGCGAGATGAGGCTTTCTTT.

The chain recombines TRBV5-5 with TRBJ1-1; D gene uncertain. V lost 3 bases, J lost 2 bases, and 11 bases lay in between. The CDR3 is 14 residues long. Germline CDR1 is SGHKS and CDR2 is YYEKEE (reference sequence). The CDR3 sequence is CASSWATTNTEAFF. DNA of the CDR3: TGTGCCAGCAGCTGGGCGACAACAAACACTGAAGCTTTCTTT.

This clone was detected only once. The genes are TRBV5-6 and TRBJ2-6, with 11 positions matching TRBD1. Per the germline V gene, CDR1 is SGHDT and CDR2 is YYEEEE. Trimming cost V 4 bases and J 2 bases; bases outside gene matches: 5. The CDR3 extends over 17 amino acids. The CDR3 loop is CASSPPGQGAGANVLTF. DNA of the CDR3: TGTGCCAGCAGCCCACCGGGACAGGGGGCTGGGGCCAACGTCCTGACTTTC.

The J gene is TRBJ1-5, the V gene TRBV6-1; no firm D call. This CDR3 spans 14 amino acids. Germline CDR1 and CDR2: MNHNS and SASEGT. Trimming pared 7 bases from V and 1 base from J, leaving 11 bases between. Written as DNA, the CDR3 is TGTGCCAGCATAACCGGAGGCAGCAATCAGCCCCAGCATTTT. Translation gives CASITGGSNQPQHF.

This chain joins TRBV5-1 and TRBJ1-2; D remains unclear. Germline-derived CDR1 and CDR2 are SGHRS and YFSETQ. V lost 0 bases and J 2 bases, leaving 11 bases between the germline ends. The length of the CDR3 is 15 residues. The CDR3 DNA follows: TGCGCCAGCAGCTTGGCAACCTTCCAAAACTATGGCTACACCTTC. Translation: CASSLATFQNYGYTF.

This sequence joins TRBV2 and TRBJ1-5, with no clear D. Trimming stripped 8 bases from V and 5 bases from J, with 13 bases between. CDR1 is SNHLY, CDR2 FYNNEI, per germline. CDR3 length equals 13 residues. CDR3 in amino acids: CASGGLPDQPQHF. The CDR3 DNA is TGTGCCAGCGGTGGTTTACCCGATCAGCCCCAGCATTTT. The full variable domain, its missing parts supplied by reference TRBV2 and TRBJ1-5, is EPEVTQTPSHQVTQMGQEVILRCVPISNHLYFYWYRQILGQKVEFLVSFYNNEISEKSEIFDDQFSVERPDGSNFTLKIRSTKLEDSAMYFCASGGLPDQPQHFGDGTRLSIL.

The chain is built from TRBV18 and TRBJ1-6, with 9 nucleotides matching TRBD1. J was trimmed by 10 bases and V by 6 bases; bases with no gene match: 7. CDR1 and CDR2 (germline): KGHSH, LQKENI. This CDR3 has 14 residues. The CDR3 reads CASSRDRGESPLHF. The CDR3 DNA reads TGTGCCAGCTCCCGCGACAGGGGGGAGTCACCCCTCCACTTT.

About this clone itself: One junction end does not reproduce the germline sequence, and a read error may be involved. Other DNA sequences in the same sample also yield this CDR3. The genes are TRBV2 and TRBJ2-7; possibly TRBD1 for D (6 bases). Germline values: CDR1 SNHLY, CDR2 FYNNEI. The CDR3 covers 14 residues. The CDR3 loop reads CASSEIQGSYEQYF. CDR3 coding DNA: TGCGCCAGCAGTGAAATACAGGGCTCCTACGAGCAGTACTTC.

The chain couples TRBV7-2 to TRBJ1-3; TRBD1 might be the D (5 bases). Germline CDR1 reads SGHTA; CDR2 reads FQGNSA. The CDR3 is 14 amino acids. V was clipped by 5 bases and J by 6 bases, with 14 bases between them. The chain's CDR3 is CASSKPGLENTIYF. DNA for the CDR3: TGTGCCAGCAGCAAACCGGGACTCGAAAACACCATATATTTT.

V gene TRBV7-2 combines with J gene TRBJ2-1; D gene ambiguous. Trimming removed 1 base at V and 6 bases at J, with 7 bases between. The CDR3 is 13 amino acids. In germline, CDR1 is SGHTA, CDR2 FQGNSA. CDR3 residues: CASSLGASNEQFF. The DNA for the CDR3 is TGTGCCAGCAGCTTAGGGGCCAGCAATGAGCAGTTCTTC. Complete variable domain (other parts from reference TRBV7-2 and TRBJ2-1): GAGVSQSPSNKVTEKGKDVELRCDPISGHTALYWYRQSLGQGLEFLIYFQGNSAPDKSGLPSDRFSAERTGGSVSTLTIQRTQQEDSAVYLCASSLGASNEQFFGPGTRLTVL.

The chain has TRBV6-5 and TRBJ2-3; D may correspond to TRBD1 or TRBD2 (6 bases each). V was pared by 8 bases and J by 9 bases, with 12 bases between. This CDR3 is 11 amino acids long. Looked up from germline, CDR1 is MNHEY and CDR2 is SVGAGI. CDR3 DNA: TGTGCCAGCTTCAGGGGAGGCACGCAGTATTTT. The encoded protein is CASFRGGTQYF.

The CDR3 here is CASSLGLAVISTDTQYF. In DNA form, the CDR3 reads TGTGCCAGCAGCTTAGGACTAGCGGTTATAAGCACAGATACGCAGTATTTT. This chain connects TRBV5-4 to TRBJ2-3, with 10 bases identical to TRBD2. CDR3 size: 17 residues. Germline V gene lookup returns CDR1 SGHNT and CDR2 YYREEE (reference sequence). With V trimmed by 2 bases and J by 0 bases, 6 bases remained unmatched.

The chain combines TRBV2 with TRBJ2-7; tentative D call: TRBD1 (6 bases). This CDR3 spans 15 amino acids. Trimming pared 6 bases from V and 0 bases from J, leaving 15 bases between. Looked up from germline, CDR1 is SNHLY and CDR2 is FYNNEI. The CDR3 region is CASRERTASSYEQYF. As DNA, the CDR3 is TGTGCCAGCAGGGAACGGACAGCTAGCTCCTACGAGCAGTACTTC.

This chain connects TRBV5-1 to TRBJ1-4; tentative D call: TRBD1 (5 bases). The CDR3 contains 15 residues. Between the trimmed V and J ends, which lost 4 bases and 0 bases, there was a span of 10 bases. Germline CDR1 is SGHRS and CDR2 is YFSETQ. DNA of the CDR3: TGCGCCAGCAGCCGGGACGGCCCAACTAATGAAAAACTGTTTTTT. This gives the protein CASSRDGPTNEKLFF.

The CDR3 DNA reads as TGCGCCAGCAGCCCGACGCCGACGGGGACCCCTAATTACAATGAGCAGTTCTTC. Translated: CASSPTPTGTPNYNEQFF. This sequence joins TRBV5-1 and TRBJ2-1; D possibly uses TRBD1 or TRBD2 (5 bases each). Trimming took off 4 bases at V and 4 bases at J, with 24 bases between the two ends. The CDR3 is 18 amino acids. Germline lookup yields CDR1 SGHRS and CDR2 YFSETQ.

The rearrangement joins TRBV6-4 to TRBJ1-5; the D is unclear. Trimming removed 4 bases at V and 3 bases at J, with 7 bases between. Germline assignment: CDR1 MRHNA and CDR2 SNTAGT. The CDR3 is made up of 13 amino acids. CDR3 sequence (DNA): TGTGCCAGCAGTGTAGAGACCAATCAGCCCCAGCATTTT. This gives the protein CASSVETNQPQHF.

The V call is TRBV10-3, the J call TRBJ2-1, with 8 positions matching TRBD2. The germline V gene encodes CDR1 ENHRY and CDR2 SYGVKD. Trimming cost V 7 bases and J 8 bases; bases outside gene matches: 10. CDR3 length: 14 amino acids. The CDR3 reads CAIKEAGGSHEQFF. In DNA form, the CDR3 reads TGTGCCATCAAGGAGGCGGGGGGATCTCATGAGCAGTTCTTC.

V is TRBV27 and J is TRBJ1-2; D might be TRBD1 (5 bases). The CDR3 sequence is 13 residues long. Germline V gene data show CDR1 as MNHEY and CDR2 as SMNVEV (reference sequence). Trimming shortened V by 5 bases and J by 7 bases, and 14 bases separated the two germline ends. CDR3: CASSATSGSGYTF. The CDR3 DNA reads TGTGCCAGCAGTGCCACCTCAGGGAGTGGCTACACCTTC.

This clone was seen a single time. The rearrangement links TRBV5-1 to TRBJ1-1; perhaps TRBD1 as D (6 bases). The CDR3 totals 18 residues. Per germline, CDR1 SGHRS and CDR2 YFSETQ. Trimming took off 0 bases at V and 1 base at J, with 19 bases between the two ends. The CDR3 DNA sequence: TGCGCCAGCAGCTTGGGAAGGGCGGCGACAGGTCGGAACACTGAAGCTTTCTTT. Translation: CASSLGRAATGRNTEAFF.

The chain carries TRBV5-1 and TRBJ2-4; D uncertain. V lost 0 bases to trimming and J lost 5 bases, with 6 bases between them. The CDR3 covers 13 residues. Germline V CDR1 and CDR2: SGHRS, YFSETQ. The CDR3 sequence: CASSLAGENIQYF. The CDR3, as DNA: TGCGCCAGCAGCTTGGCGGGCGAAAACATTCAGTACTTC.

J is TRBJ1-6 and V is TRBV6-1, with a tentative D call TRBD1 (5 bases). Trimming stripped 8 bases from V and 2 bases from J, with 13 bases between. The CDR3 covers 15 residues. CDR1 and CDR2 (germline): MNHNS, SASEGT. In DNA, the CDR3 is TGTGCCAGCGTCGGGGGGACTGCCTATAATTCACCCCTCCACTTT. It codes for CASVGGTAYNSPLHF.

This clone was counted a single time. The V and J genes are TRBV4-3 and TRBJ2-7, with D maybe TRBD1 (6 bases). Germline CDR1 is LGHNA and CDR2 is YSLEER. Trimming took 0 bases from V and 0 from J, leaving 15 bases between them. The CDR3 contains 17 residues. CDR3 sequence reads: CASSQDEGGFSSYEQYF. DNA of the CDR3: TGCGCCAGCAGCCAAGATGAAGGGGGATTTAGCTCCTACGAGCAGTACTTC.

The table lists this clone with a count of one. V gene TRBV7-4 combines with J gene TRBJ2-6, with D unresolved. V was trimmed by 5 bases and J by 5 bases, leaving 22 bases between them. CDR3 size: 18 residues. The germline V gene encodes CDR1 SGHVT and CDR2 SQSDAQ. The CDR3 region has the DNA TGTGCCAGCAGCGTCATCAACAGCTCACAAAGTCGGGCCAACGTCCTGACTTTC. Translation: CASSVINSSQSRANVLTF.

V usage is TRBV5-6 and J usage is TRBJ2-3, with a possible D match to TRBD2 (6 bases). Trimming removed 0 bases from V and 4 bases from J, with 15 bases in between. The germline V gene encodes CDR1 SGHDT and CDR2 YYEEEE. This CDR3 is built from 16 residues. The CDR3 protein is CASSLAGGERADTQYF. As DNA, the CDR3 is TGTGCCAGCAGCTTGGCCGGAGGGGAGCGGGCAGATACGCAGTATTTT.

The CDR3 loop reads CASSIGTGLPTNEKLFF. CDR3 nucleotide sequence: TGTGCCAGTAGTATAGGGACAGGACTTCCAACTAATGAAAAACTGTTTTTT. The chain uses TRBV19 and TRBJ1-4, with 7 bases that match TRBD1. The length of the CDR3 is 17 residues. V shed 1 base, J shed 0 bases, and the junction held 5 bases outside the gene matches. Germline V lookup: CDR1 LNHDA, CDR2 SQIVND (reference sequence).